A single sample gave rise to the 14 T cell receptor beta chains below, sequenced in a study of low-dose radiotherapy and immunotherapy resistance in tumors. Primers used for first-strand cDNA, a TRAV- and TRBV-specific set, covered both alpha and beta chains. Over roughly 19 PCR cycles, TCRs were amplified from a constant-region primer and V-primer adapter. TCRdb analysed the reads with MiXCR anew, one entry per CDR3 protein. Of some 88,000 distinct CDR3 sequences listed, 9.4% are singletons. Specified time point: before trial treatment. The sample in question was PBMCs, obtained before treatment. Receptor source: a male donor with prostate cancer.

This clonotype was counted at least ten times. V is TRBV29-1 and J is TRBJ2-3; 8 bases map to TRBD1. Germline V gene lookup returns CDR1 SQVTM and CDR2 ANQGSEA. V shed 6 bases and J 2 bases; nucleotides not matched to a gene: 10. The CDR3 is 15 residues long. CDR3 in DNA: TGCAGCGTGGATTCACAGGGGGGAAACACAGATACGCAGTATTTT. The encoded protein is CSVDSQGGNTDTQYF.

This clonotype occurred many times. V and J are TRBV21-1 and TRBJ1-1; whether TRBD1, the table's D call, matches the DNA was not checked. TRBV21-1 is an annotated pseudogene. This CDR3 contains 20 residues. CDR3 loop: CASSKGVSPGTGKIVDEAFF. The CDR3 region has the DNA TGTGCCAGCAGCAAAGGAGTTTCACCCGGGACAGGGAAGATAGTCGATGAAGCTTTCTTT.

This rearrangement joins TRBV7-2 to TRBJ2-1, with 7 bases lining up with TRBD2. After removal of 5 bases from V and 7 bases from J, the junction contained 11 bases not matched to a gene. Germline V gives CDR1 SGHTA, CDR2 FQGNSA. The CDR3 has 15 amino acids. The CDR3, as DNA: TGTGCCAGCAGCCGTTTAAAGGGAGCGGGGAATGAGCAGTTCTTC. Amino acids: CASSRLKGAGNEQFF.

Comments on this clonotype: A read error likely explains this, since a far larger clone differs by one base. This sequence joins TRBV12-3 or TRBV12-4 and TRBJ2-5; 10 bases are a match to TRBD2. CDR3 size: 13 residues. The CDR3 DNA follows: TGTGCCAGCAGTCTAGCGGGAGTGAATGAGCAGTACTTC. It yields the protein CASSLAGVNEQYF.

Many counts were recorded for this clonotype. V is TRBV28 and J is TRBJ1-5; TRBD1 might be the D (6 bases). Germline V lookup: CDR1 MDHEN, CDR2 SYDVKM. The CDR3 loop spans 16 amino acids. The germline V and J ends were trimmed by 6 bases and 0 bases, with 15 bases remaining between them. The CDR3 nucleotides are TGTGCCAGCAGGAGGGGGGGCCGATATAGCAATCAGCCCCAGCATTTT. Translated, it gives CASRRGGRYSNQPQHF.

This clonotype has a count of ten or more. The V call is TRBV28, the J call TRBJ1-5, with a weak D call TRBD1 (5 bases). Germline values: CDR1 MDHEN, CDR2 SYDVKM. Trimming shortened V by 5 bases and J by 7 bases, and 24 bases separated the two germline ends. The CDR3 is made up of 17 amino acids. The CDR3 loop reads CASSPQARGLGNQPQHF. In nucleotides, the CDR3 is TGTGCCAGCAGTCCCCAGGCGCGGGGGTTAGGGAACCAGCCCCAGCATTTT.

At least ten counts were recorded for this clonotype. The chain is built from TRBV7-8 and TRBJ1-5; possibly TRBD1 for D (6 bases). This CDR3 spans 15 amino acids. V lost 1 base and J 4 bases, leaving 11 bases between the germline ends. Per germline, CDR1 SGHVS and CDR2 FQNEAQ. The CDR3 DNA reads TGTGCCAGCAGCTTAGAGGCAGGGGCTAATCAGCCCCAGCATTTT. This codes for CASSLEAGANQPQHF. Drawing the rest from reference TRBV7-8 and TRBJ1-5, the complete variable domain is GAGVSQSPRYKVAKRGQDVALRCDPISGHVSLFWYQQALGQGPEFLTYFQNEAQLDKSGLPSDRFFAERPEGSVSTLKIQRTQQEDSAVYLCASSLEAGANQPQHFGDGTRLSIL.

Many counts were recorded for this clonotype. This chain connects TRBV6-4 to TRBJ2-3; 9 bases fit TRBD2. The CDR3 length is 15 residues. V lost 0 bases and J lost 2; bases outside the gene matches: 0. Germline V CDR1 and CDR2: MRHNA, SNTAGT. The CDR3 DNA reads TGTGCCAGCAGTGACTCGGGACTAGCCACAGATACGCAGTATTTT. It encodes CASSDSGLATDTQYF.

This clonotype was found many times. The chain carries TRBV28 and TRBJ2-1; 10 bases are a match to TRBD1. The CDR3 length is 15 residues. The J segment lost 7 bases and the V segment lost 4 bases, leaving 7 bases of the junction unmatched. Germline CDR1 reads MDHEN; CDR2 reads SYDVKM. The CDR3 DNA is TGTGCCAGCAGTTCCGGACAGGGGGTCTTGAATGAGCAGTTCTTC. As protein: CASSSGQGVLNEQFF.

This clonotype was counted many times. This chain connects TRBV6-2 or TRBV6-3 to TRBJ2-3; D remains unclear. CDR3 size: 17 residues. V gave up 5 bases and J gave up 1 base, with 19 bases separating them. Germline CDR1 MNHEY, CDR2 SVGEGT. The CDR3 spells CASSERPLASGTDTQYF. For the CDR3, the DNA is TGTGCCAGCAGTGAAAGACCCCTCGCCTCTGGCACAGATACGCAGTATTTT.

At least ten counts were recorded for this clonotype. The chain joins TRBV10-3 to TRBJ2-2; D uncertain. The CDR3 has 17 residues. The germline V gene encodes CDR1 ENHRY and CDR2 SYGVKD. Trimming shortened V by 3 bases and J by 3 bases, and 17 bases separated the two germline ends. Here the CDR3 reads CAISELGRAAYTGELFF. In nucleotides, the CDR3 is TGTGCCATCAGTGAATTGGGAAGGGCGGCATACACCGGGGAGCTGTTTTTT.

This clonotype was counted at least ten times. V is TRBV6-2 or TRBV6-3 and J is TRBJ2-7, with 9 bases identical to TRBD2. This CDR3 has 14 residues. Germline V gene lookup returns CDR1 MNHEY and CDR2 SVGEGT. J gave up 2 bases and V 10 bases, and 9 bases lay outside the gene matches. The CDR3 reads CAIKRTSAAYEQYF. The CDR3 nucleotides read TGTGCCATCAAAAGGACTAGCGCGGCCTACGAGCAGTACTTC.

This clonotype occurred many times. V gene TRBV7-2 combines with J gene TRBJ2-5; either TRBD1 or TRBD2 may fit D (6 bases each). The CDR3 loop spans 17 amino acids. Germline CDR1 SGHTA, CDR2 FQGNSA. Trimming took off 5 bases at V and 2 bases at J, with 21 bases between the two ends. Here the CDR3 DNA reads TGTGCCAGCAGCCGCACGGGGGCGGGAAGGGGGCAAGAGACCCAGTACTTC. Translating gives CASSRTGAGRGQETQYF.

This clonotype was picked up many times. This chain links TRBV7-9 with TRBJ2-5; D is unresolved. Trimming cost V 1 base and J 1 base, with 7 bases left between them. The germline V gene has CDR1 SEHNR and CDR2 FQNEAQ (reference sequence). The CDR3 sequence is 14 residues long. The CDR3, as DNA: TGTGCCAGCAGCTTAGATCTACTCCAAGAGACCCAGTACTTC. Translated: CASSLDLLQETQYF.